The 30 T cell receptor beta chains below all came from one sample that was sequenced in a study of blood T cell repertoires in COVID-19. Assay used: immunoSEQ multiplex PCR; TCRdb lists only in-frame clones, some missing. The profile covers about 140,000 clones, with around 80% appearing a single time and 4.5% taken by the ten largest. The specimen sequenced was peripheral blood. The receptors come from an elderly woman with active or convalescent COVID-19.

The chain carries TRBV7-3 and TRBJ2-2; unclear D gene. Germline V gene lookup returns CDR1 SGHTA and CDR2 FQGTGA. Trimming took 1 base from V and 0 from J, leaving 6 bases between them. The CDR3 covers 15 residues. The CDR3 nucleotides read TGTGCCAGCAGCTTAAGTTCCGCGAACACCGGGGAGCTGTTTTTT. Its translation is CASSLSSANTGELFF.

The CDR3 bases are TGTGCCAGCAGCTTAGAGTTCCGAGGAGACCAGTACTTC. This sequence encodes CASSLEFRGDQYF. V gene TRBV11-3 combines with J gene TRBJ2-5; unclear D gene. Germline CDR1 SGHNT, CDR2 YENEEA. CDR3 length: 13 amino acids. Trimming left V 0 bases short and J 10 bases short, with 12 bases between.

The genes are TRBV5-8 and TRBJ1-4, with 9 bases identical to TRBD1. Germline V lookup: CDR1 SGHTS, CDR2 YDEGEE. The CDR3 contains 15 residues. V trimming: 3 bases; J trimming: 7 bases; junction bases outside the gene matches: 7. The CDR3 loop reads CASSSSGGQGEKLFF. The DNA for the CDR3 is TGTGCCAGCAGCTCCTCGGGGGGACAGGGTGAAAAACTGTTTTTT.

The chain recombines TRBV6-5 with TRBJ2-5, with 8 bases aligning to TRBD2. Germline lookup yields CDR1 MNHEY and CDR2 SVGAGI. The V and J ends lost 10 bases and 1 base, in that order; junction bases with no gene match: 8. There are 14 residues in the CDR3. The chain's CDR3 is CATSFGGVQETQYF. The CDR3 nucleotides are TGTGCCACCTCGTTCGGGGGGGTCCAAGAGACCCAGTACTTC.

In its sample, this clone was seen once. The chain links TRBV19 to TRBJ1-1, with 8 bases matching TRBD1. Per germline, CDR1 LNHDA and CDR2 SQIVND (reference sequence). With 5 bases clipped from V and 1 base from J, the junction kept 6 bases outside the gene matches. The CDR3 is 15 amino acids. CDR3 DNA: TGTGCCAGTAGTTATGAGGGGACAGGGAACACTGAAGCTTTCTTT. Its protein is CASSYEGTGNTEAFF.

This clone has only a few counts. V usage is TRBV4-2 and J usage is TRBJ1-1, with 8 bases fitting TRBD1. The ends lost 1 base at V and 5 bases at J; junction bases unmatched: 6. CDR1 is LGHNA and CDR2 is YNFKEQ in the germline V gene. The CDR3 contains 15 residues. The CDR3 bases are TGTGCCAGCAGCCAAGCTCCCACAGGGGGTACTGAAGCTTTCTTT. The encoded protein is CASSQAPTGGTEAFF.

The chain employs TRBV19 and TRBJ1-1, with 7 bases aligning to TRBD1. The V segment lost 7 bases and the J segment 0 bases; nucleotides outside the gene matches: 8. This CDR3 region has 15 residues. Germline lookup yields CDR1 LNHDA and CDR2 SQIVND (reference sequence). Here the CDR3 DNA reads TGTGCCAGTACCCAGACAGGGCGCATGAACACTGAAGCTTTCTTT. It translates to CASTQTGRMNTEAFF.

This chain connects TRBV20-1 to TRBJ2-4, with a possible D match to TRBD1 (5 bases). Trimming stripped 3 bases from V and 9 bases from J, with 15 bases between. CDR3 size: 13 residues. CDR1 and CDR2 (germline): DFQATT, SNEGSKA (reference sequence). CDR3 nucleotides: TGCAGTGCTAGTCAGGGTATGATAAGCATTCAGTACTTC. Its translation is CSASQGMISIQYF.

This chain connects TRBV5-1 to TRBJ2-1, with TRBD2 as a possible D gene (5 bases). V was cut by 9 bases and J by 5 bases, with 18 bases left in between. The CDR3 length is 14 residues. Germline loops: CDR1 SGHRS, CDR2 YFSETQ. The CDR3 DNA reads as TGCGCCACCAGGCCTAGCATTTCCGACAATGAGCAGTTCTTC. It specifies CATRPSISDNEQFF.

The chain recombines TRBV7-9 with TRBJ2-2; TRBD2 matches at 8 bases. With V trimmed by 11 bases and J by 6 bases, 11 bases remained unmatched. This CDR3 comprises 14 residues. CDR1 and CDR2 (germline): SEHNR, FQNEAQ (reference sequence). CDR3 sequence: CAAPGLASAGELFF. The CDR3 nucleotides are TGTGCCGCGCCCGGACTAGCAAGCGCCGGGGAGCTGTTTTTT.

This rearrangement joins TRBV6-2 or TRBV6-3 to TRBJ2-3, with TRBD2 identical over 10 bases. The V segment lost 3 bases and the J segment 7 bases; nucleotides outside the gene matches: 7. The CDR3 covers 15 residues. CDR1 and CDR2 from the germline V gene are MNHEY and SVGEGT. In DNA, the CDR3 is TGTGCCAGCAGTTATCACAGCGGGGGGGGAAATACGCAGTATTTT. This encodes CASSYHSGGGNTQYF.

The J gene is TRBJ2-1, the V gene TRBV9; the match to TRBD2 covers 7 bases. V shed 4 bases and J 6 bases; nucleotides not matched to a gene: 13. Germline V gives CDR1 SGDLS, CDR2 YYNGEE. The CDR3 has 16 amino acids. The CDR3 reads CASSLGVTGGSNEQFF. The CDR3 DNA sequence: TGTGCCAGCAGCCTTGGTGTTACGGGGGGTAGCAATGAGCAGTTCTTC.

The table lists this clone with a few counts. This chain links TRBV7-8 with TRBJ2-7; D gene ambiguous. This CDR3 contains 14 residues. The V gene lost 0 bases and the J gene lost 2 bases, with 8 bases spanning the gap. Per the germline V gene, CDR1 is SGHVS and CDR2 is FQNEAQ. CDR3 nucleotide sequence: TGTGCCAGCAGCTTAGCCGACACAGCCTACGAGCAGTACTTC. Translation: CASSLADTAYEQYF.

This sequence joins TRBV3-1 (or the pseudogene TRBV3-2) and TRBJ2-5; a possible D gene is TRBD1 (6 bases). V gave up 8 bases and J gave up 7 bases, with 20 bases separating them. The germline V gene encodes CDR1 LGHDT and CDR2 YNNKEL (reference sequence). The CDR3 runs to 14 residues. CDR3 amino acids: CASGKQGERGTQYF. The CDR3 nucleotides read TGTGCCAGCGGAAAACAGGGAGAAAGAGGGACCCAGTACTTC.

This chain links TRBV25-1 with TRBJ1-6; unclear D gene. This CDR3 spans 13 amino acids. CDR1 is MGHDK, CDR2 SYGVNS, per germline. Trimming left V 4 bases short and J 7 bases short, with 8 bases between. This CDR3 reads CASSASGNSPLHF. In DNA form, the CDR3 reads TGTGCCAGCAGTGCATCCGGGAATTCACCCCTCCACTTT.

The chain carries TRBV5-1 and TRBJ2-7, with TRBD1 as a possible D gene (5 bases). Germline V gene lookup returns CDR1 SGHRS and CDR2 YFSETQ. Trimming took off 0 bases at V and 0 bases at J, with 7 bases between the two ends. The CDR3 has 14 residues. The CDR3 reads CASSLAGHSYEQYF. The CDR3 nucleotides are TGCGCCAGCAGCTTGGCCGGACACTCCTACGAGCAGTACTTC.

V usage is TRBV5-4 and J usage is TRBJ2-5; D is unresolved. The ends were cut back, 4 bases at V and 2 bases at J, with 3 bases in the middle. Germline V gene data show CDR1 as SGHNT and CDR2 as YYREEE (reference sequence). There are 11 residues in the CDR3. The CDR3 DNA reads as TGTGCCAGCAGCCTTCAAGAGACCCAGTACTTC. Amino acid sequence: CASSLQETQYF.

The chain uses TRBV30 and TRBJ1-1; 8 nucleotides align to TRBD1. Germline V lookup: CDR1 GTSNPN, CDR2 SVGIG (reference sequence). Trimming at V came to 3 bases and at J to 4 bases, leaving 7 bases not matched to a gene. The CDR3 runs 14 residues. CDR3 region: CAWRAGQGGTEAFF. The CDR3 nucleotides read TGTGCCTGGAGAGCAGGACAGGGTGGCACTGAAGCTTTCTTT.

This chain links TRBV28 with TRBJ1-2; possibly TRBD1 for D (5 bases). This CDR3 has 15 amino acids. Per germline, CDR1 MDHEN and CDR2 SYDVKM. The ends were cut back, 2 bases at V and 3 bases at J, with 13 bases in the middle. The chain's CDR3 is CASSLERGLDYGYTF. The CDR3, as DNA: TGTGCCAGCAGTTTAGAAAGGGGCTTGGACTATGGCTACACCTTC.

This chain connects TRBV15 to TRBJ1-1; D not resolved. CDR3 length: 12 residues. The germline gives CDR1 LNHNV, CDR2 YYDKDF (reference sequence). V was trimmed by 4 bases and J by 6 bases, leaving 9 bases between them. CDR3 residues: CATSTLGAEAFF. CDR3 nucleotide sequence: TGTGCCACCAGCACTTTGGGAGCTGAAGCTTTCTTT.

This clone is a singleton in its sample. Compared with germline, one end of the junction differs, possibly owing to a read error. DNA for the CDR3: TGTGCTAGCAGCTCAGGCGCGGGTCGGAATGAGCAGTTCTTC. It is translated as CASSSGAGRNEQFF. The chain couples TRBV7-7 to TRBJ2-1, with a weak D call TRBD2 (5 bases). From germline, CDR1 is SSHAT and CDR2 FNYEAQ (reference sequence). The CDR3 has 14 amino acids.

This chain links TRBV5-1 with TRBJ1-3, with TRBD1 matching over 10 bases. With 4 bases clipped from V and 0 bases from J, the junction kept 13 bases outside the gene matches. The germline gives CDR1 SGHRS, CDR2 YFSETQ. The CDR3 runs 19 residues. CDR3 DNA: TGCGCCAGCAGCATATCCGGGACAGGGGTACGCACCTCTGGAAACACCATATATTTT. It is translated as CASSISGTGVRTSGNTIYF.

The chain couples TRBV11-2 to TRBJ1-1; 8 bases match TRBD1. With 2 bases clipped from V and 8 bases from J, the junction kept 10 bases outside the gene matches. This CDR3 has 15 amino acids. CDR1 and CDR2 from the germline V gene are SGHAT and FQNNGV. The CDR3 DNA is TGTGCCAGCAGCTTACGAAACACAGGGGGTCTAGAAGCTTTCTTT. Translated, it gives CASSLRNTGGLEAFF.

The chain links TRBV19 to TRBJ1-6; 8 bases fit TRBD1. Trimming cost V 3 bases and J 7 bases; bases outside gene matches: 5. CDR3 size: 15 residues. Germline-derived CDR1 and CDR2 are LNHDA and SQIVND (reference sequence). This CDR3 reads CASSILTGENSPLHF. DNA of the CDR3: TGTGCCAGTAGTATCCTGACAGGGGAGAATTCACCCCTCCACTTT.

A few counts support this clone. This chain links TRBV19 with TRBJ1-1; D not resolved. The length of the CDR3 is 11 residues. CDR1 is LNHDA, CDR2 SQIVND, per germline (reference sequence). Trimming left V 5 bases short and J 11 bases short, with 12 bases between. CDR3: CASSRSARAFF. As DNA, the CDR3 is TGTGCCAGTAGTCGTAGCGCTCGGGCTTTCTTT.

The chain joins TRBV28 to TRBJ1-4; D uncertain. The germline V and J ends were trimmed by 2 bases and 0 bases, with 10 bases remaining between them. Looked up from germline, CDR1 is MDHEN and CDR2 is SYDVKM. The CDR3 contains 16 residues. The CDR3 region is CASSLIPGTTNEKLFF. The CDR3 bases are TGTGCCAGCAGTTTAATCCCGGGAACAACTAATGAAAAACTGTTTTTT.

The chain carries TRBV7-3 and TRBJ2-6; D is unclear. CDR3 length equals 14 residues. CDR1 is SGHTA and CDR2 is FQGTGA in the germline V gene. V shed 7 bases and J shed 0 bases, with 7 bases lying between them. CDR3 coding DNA: TGTGCCAGCACTCTCTCCTCTGGGGCCAACGTCCTGACTTTC. It is translated as CASTLSSGANVLTF.

V and J are TRBV2 and TRBJ1-1; 8 nucleotides line up with TRBD1. The CDR3 spans 15 residues. CDR1 is SNHLY and CDR2 is FYNNEI in the germline V gene. Trimming at V came to 3 bases and at J to 0 bases, leaving 3 bases not matched to a gene. The CDR3 coding sequence is TGTGCCAGCAGTGATAGGACAGGGATGAACACTGAAGCTTTCTTT. Residues: CASSDRTGMNTEAFF.

The rearrangement uses TRBV20-1 and TRBJ1-5; D call uncertain. V gave up 3 bases and J gave up 2 bases, with 11 bases separating them. The germline V gene has CDR1 DFQATT and CDR2 SNEGSKA (reference sequence). This CDR3 region has 14 residues. The CDR3 spells CSASFHRGNQPQHF. The CDR3 DNA sequence: TGCAGTGCTAGTTTCCACCGGGGCAATCAGCCCCAGCATTTT.

The V call is TRBV7-8, the J call TRBJ1-1; no clear D gene. Trimming removed 3 bases from V and 1 base from J, with 6 bases in between. Germline CDR1 is SGHVS and CDR2 is FQNEAQ. This CDR3 comprises 13 residues. This chain's CDR3 is CASSFNGNTEAFF. The CDR3 nucleotides read TGTGCCAGCAGCTTCAACGGGAACACTGAAGCTTTCTTT.